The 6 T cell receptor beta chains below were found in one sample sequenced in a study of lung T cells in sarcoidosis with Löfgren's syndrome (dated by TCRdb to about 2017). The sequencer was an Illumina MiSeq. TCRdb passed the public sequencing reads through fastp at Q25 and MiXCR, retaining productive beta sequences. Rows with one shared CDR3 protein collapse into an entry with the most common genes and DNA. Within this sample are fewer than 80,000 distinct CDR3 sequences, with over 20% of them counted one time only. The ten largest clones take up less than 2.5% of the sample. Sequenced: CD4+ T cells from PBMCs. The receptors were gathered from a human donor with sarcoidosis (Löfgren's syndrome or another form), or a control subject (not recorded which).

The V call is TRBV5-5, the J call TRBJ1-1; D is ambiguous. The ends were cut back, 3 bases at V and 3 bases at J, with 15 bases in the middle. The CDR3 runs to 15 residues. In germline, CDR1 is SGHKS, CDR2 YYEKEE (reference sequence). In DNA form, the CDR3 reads TGTGCCAGCAGCTACCCCCCGGGAAAAGACACTGAAGCTTTCTTT. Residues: CASSYPPGKDTEAFF.

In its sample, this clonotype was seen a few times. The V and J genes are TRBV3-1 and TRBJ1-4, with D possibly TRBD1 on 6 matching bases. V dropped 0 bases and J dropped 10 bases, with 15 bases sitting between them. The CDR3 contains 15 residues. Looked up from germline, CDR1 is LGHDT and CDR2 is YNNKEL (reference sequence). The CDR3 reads CASSQENREVGKLFF. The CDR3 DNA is TGTGCCAGCAGCCAAGAGAACAGGGAAGTCGGAAAACTGTTTTTT.

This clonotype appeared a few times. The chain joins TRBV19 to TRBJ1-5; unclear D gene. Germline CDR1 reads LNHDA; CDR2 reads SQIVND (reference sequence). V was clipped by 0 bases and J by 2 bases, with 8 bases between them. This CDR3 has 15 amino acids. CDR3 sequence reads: CASSIEGSGNQPQHF. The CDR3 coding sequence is TGTGCCAGTAGTATAGAGGGGAGCGGCAATCAGCCCCAGCATTTT.

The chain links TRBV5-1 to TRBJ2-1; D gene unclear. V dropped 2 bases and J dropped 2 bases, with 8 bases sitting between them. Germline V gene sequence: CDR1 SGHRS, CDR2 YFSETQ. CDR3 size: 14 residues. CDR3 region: CASSFRDAYNEQFF. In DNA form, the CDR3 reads TGCGCCAGCAGCTTCCGCGACGCCTACAATGAGCAGTTCTTC.

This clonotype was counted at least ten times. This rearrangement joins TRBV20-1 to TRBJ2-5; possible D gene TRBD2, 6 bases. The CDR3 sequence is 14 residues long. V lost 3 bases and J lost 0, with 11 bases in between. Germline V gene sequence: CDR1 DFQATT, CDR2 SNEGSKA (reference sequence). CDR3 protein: CSASKLANQETQYF. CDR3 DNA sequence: TGCAGTGCTAGCAAGCTAGCGAACCAAGAGACCCAGTACTTC.

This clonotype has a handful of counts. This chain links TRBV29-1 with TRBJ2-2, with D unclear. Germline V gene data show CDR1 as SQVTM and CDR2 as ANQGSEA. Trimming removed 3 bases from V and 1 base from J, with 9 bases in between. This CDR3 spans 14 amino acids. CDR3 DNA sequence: TGCAGCGTTGAGCCTGCTATGAACACCGGGGAGCTGTTTTTT. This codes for CSVEPAMNTGELFF.